The 22 T cell receptor beta chains reported below all come from one sample, sequenced in a study of T cell clones after liver transplantation (dated by TCRdb to between 2018 and 2021). Library preparation was by the immunoSEQ multiplex PCR assay. The source is immuneACCESS, and TCRdb retained only in-frame sequences with V and J called. Part of the clones is not carried over; for the studies checked, unresolved V genes explain less than half of this, and the remainder is unexplained. The sample table lists just over 80,000 clones, 80% to 85% of them with a count of one. 0.45% to 0.55% of the sample lies in the top ten. The material was CD4+ T cells from blood, obtained approximately 45 months after liver transplant. The receptors stem from a human patient who received a liver transplant. Some T cells may have been brought in with the graft after a transplant.

The gene calls are TRBV6-6 and TRBJ1-3; tentative D call: TRBD1 (5 bases). The V end was cut by 4 bases, the J end by 3 bases, with 13 bases between. This CDR3 contains 15 residues. Germline CDR1 MNHNY, CDR2 SVGAGI (reference sequence). The CDR3 sequence is CASSFAGTVGNTIYF. The CDR3 nucleotides read TGTGCCAGCAGTTTCGCCGGGACGGTTGGAAACACCATATATTTT.

This sequence joins TRBV28 and TRBJ2-1; TRBD2 matches at 9 bases. V shed 6 bases, J shed 16 bases, and the junction held 13 bases outside the gene matches. The CDR3 extends over 13 amino acids. The V gene's germline CDR1 is MDHEN and CDR2 SYDVKM. The CDR3 sequence is CASSLTGLAHSFF. CDR3 nucleotide sequence: TGTGCCAGCAGCCTGACGGGACTAGCTCATTCCTTCTTC.

This chain joins TRBV11-2 and TRBJ2-2; 10 nucleotides match TRBD2. V lost 7 bases, J lost 3 bases, and 5 bases stayed unmatched. Germline loops: CDR1 SGHAT, CDR2 FQNNGV. CDR3 length equals 15 residues. CDR3 sequence (DNA): TGTGCCAGCACCGTTAGCGGGAGGTACACCGGGGAGCTGTTTTTT. This translates into CASTVSGRYTGELFF.

This sequence joins TRBV14 and TRBJ1-5, with D uncertain. The CDR3 runs 15 residues. V lost 3 bases, J lost 0 bases, and 9 bases lay in between. Germline V gene data show CDR1 as SGHDN and CDR2 as FVKESK. The CDR3 DNA sequence: TGTGCCAGCAGCCAGATTGACATTAGCAATCAGCCCCAGCATTTT. Its translation is CASSQIDISNQPQHF. Filled out from reference TRBV14 and TRBJ1-5, the complete variable domain reads EAGVTQFPSHSVIEKGQTVTLRCDPISGHDNLYWYRRVMGKEIKFLLHFVKESKQDESGMPNNRFLAERTGGTYSTLKVQPAELEDSGVYFCASSQIDISNQPQHFGDGTRLSIL.

The genes are TRBV19 and TRBJ2-1, with TRBD2 identical over 8 bases. After removal of 6 bases from V and 8 bases from J, the junction contained 9 bases not matched to a gene. CDR3 length equals 14 residues. CDR1 and CDR2 (germline): LNHDA, SQIVND (reference sequence). CDR3 residues: CASRSQAGAYEQFF. In DNA form, the CDR3 reads TGTGCCAGTAGATCCCAAGCGGGAGCGTATGAGCAGTTCTTC.

This sequence joins TRBV9 and TRBJ2-3; 7 bases line up with TRBD1. The CDR3 is 14 amino acids. J lost 8 bases, V lost 3 bases, and 9 bases had no gene match. Per germline, CDR1 SGDLS and CDR2 YYNGEE. The CDR3 protein is CASSARQGGGTQYF. As DNA, the CDR3 is TGTGCCAGCAGCGCCAGACAGGGTGGGGGTACGCAGTATTTT.

The chain joins TRBV11-2 to TRBJ2-2, with TRBD1 identical over 10 bases. The CDR3 runs to 17 residues. V trimming: 1 base; J trimming: 3 bases; junction bases outside the gene matches: 5. Germline lookup yields CDR1 SGHAT and CDR2 FQNNGV. CDR3 DNA sequence: TGTGCCAGCAGCTTAGTCCGGGGACAGGGGTACACCGGGGAGCTGTTTTTT. Protein sequence: CASSLVRGQGYTGELFF.

This clone has only one observation. J is TRBJ2-6 and V is TRBV5-1; 8 bases are shared with TRBD1. The trim removed 4 bases at V and 0 bases at J, leaving 6 bases unmatched. Germline V lookup: CDR1 SGHRS, CDR2 YFSETQ. This CDR3 is 17 amino acids long. DNA of the CDR3: TGCGCCAGCAGCCGGGACAGGATCTTCTCTGGGGCCAACGTCCTGACTTTC. This translates into CASSRDRIFSGANVLTF.

The rearrangement uses TRBV18 and TRBJ1-1; 8 bases map to TRBD1. The J segment lost 4 bases and the V segment lost 0 bases, leaving 4 bases of the junction unmatched. CDR1 KGHSH and CDR2 LQKENI come from the germline V gene. The CDR3 totals 15 residues. CDR3 protein: CASSPPNRGGTEAFF. CDR3 DNA sequence: TGTGCCAGCTCACCACCGAACAGGGGGGGCACTGAAGCTTTCTTT.

V is TRBV28 and J is TRBJ1-2; D unresolved. There are 14 residues in the CDR3. V dropped 3 bases and J dropped 4 bases, with 12 bases sitting between them. Germline CDR1 is MDHEN and CDR2 is SYDVKM. CDR3 in amino acids: CASSLRGRLYGYTF. CDR3 nucleotides: TGTGCCAGCAGTTTGAGAGGGAGACTCTATGGCTACACCTTC.

The chain links TRBV5-1 to TRBJ2-5, with D perhaps TRBD1 (6 bases). Germline assignment: CDR1 SGHRS and CDR2 YFSETQ. The germline V and J ends were trimmed by 3 bases and 1 base, with 13 bases remaining between them. This CDR3 comprises 15 residues. This CDR3 reads CASSSSPQGQETQYF. The CDR3 DNA reads TGCGCCAGCAGCTCGTCTCCACAGGGCCAAGAGACCCAGTACTTC. Variable domain in full (rest from reference TRBV5-1 and TRBJ2-5): KAGVTQTPRYLIKTRGQQVTLSCSPISGHRSVSWYQQTPGQGLQFLFEYFSETQRNKGNFPGRFSGRQFSNSRSEMNVSTLELGDSALYLCASSSSPQGQETQYFGPGTRLLVL.

This CDR3 is CASSLGGTDDYGYTF. The CDR3 DNA reads TGCGCCAGCAGCTTGGGCGGGACAGACGACTATGGCTACACCTTC. The rearrangement uses TRBV5-1 and TRBJ1-2; 7 bases align to TRBD1. CDR3 length equals 15 residues. J was trimmed by 3 bases and V by 0 bases; bases with no gene match: 5. Germline lookup yields CDR1 SGHRS and CDR2 YFSETQ.

This clone appeared once. This CDR3 is also generated by other DNA sequences in the sample. The V call is TRBV28, the J call TRBJ2-7; 8 positions match TRBD1. V dropped 1 base and J dropped 2; count of bases not matched to a gene: 1. CDR1 and CDR2 (germline): MDHEN, SYDVKM. The CDR3 is 14 amino acids. The CDR3 protein is CASSLYRGTYEQYF. In DNA, the CDR3 is TGTGCCAGCAGTTTATACAGGGGGACCTACGAGCAGTACTTC.

The V and J genes are TRBV5-1 and TRBJ2-7; 7 positions match TRBD1. Per the germline V gene, CDR1 is SGHRS and CDR2 is YFSETQ. This CDR3 spans 15 amino acids. V was clipped by 2 bases and J by 0 bases; unmatched bases: 5. In nucleotides, the CDR3 is TGCGCCAGCAGCTTAGGGGGCACGAGCTCCTACGAGCAGTACTTC. It translates to CASSLGGTSSYEQYF.

The chain is built from TRBV6-1 and TRBJ1-4; D unresolved. V was pared by 5 bases and J by 5 bases, with 9 bases between. The CDR3 extends over 13 amino acids. The germline V gene has CDR1 MNHNS and CDR2 SASEGT. CDR3 region: CASSPKRNEKLFF. In DNA form, the CDR3 reads TGTGCCAGCAGTCCCAAGAGAAATGAAAAACTGTTTTTT.

The rearrangement joins TRBV7-8 to TRBJ2-5, with D uncertain. V was trimmed by 2 bases and J by 5 bases, leaving 24 bases between them. This CDR3 is built from 18 residues. Germline V gene lookup returns CDR1 SGHVS and CDR2 FQNEAQ. CDR3: CASSLKPRVDGWVETQYF. The CDR3 DNA is TGTGCCAGCAGCTTAAAGCCCCGGGTGGACGGCTGGGTGGAGACCCAGTACTTC. Drawing the rest from reference TRBV7-8 and TRBJ2-5, the complete variable domain is GAGVSQSPRYKVAKRGQDVALRCDPISGHVSLFWYQQALGQGPEFLTYFQNEAQLDKSGLPSDRFFAERPEGSVSTLKIQRTQQEDSAVYLCASSLKPRVDGWVETQYFGPGTRLLVL.

This clone was found a few times. The chain combines TRBV18 with TRBJ1-1; weak D call: TRBD1 (5 bases). Germline V gene sequence: CDR1 KGHSH, CDR2 LQKENI. Trimming stripped 3 bases from V and 6 bases from J, with 20 bases between. The CDR3 spans 16 residues. The CDR3 is CASSPLGPGRIPEAFF. The CDR3 nucleotides are TGTGCCAGCTCACCTCTCGGTCCAGGGCGAATTCCTGAAGCTTTCTTT.

This chain connects TRBV18 to TRBJ1-1; a weak D match, TRBD1 (5 bases). The CDR3 has 14 amino acids. Germline CDR1 and CDR2: KGHSH and LQKENI. V lost 3 bases and J 4 bases, leaving 12 bases between the germline ends. In DNA form, the CDR3 reads TGTGCCAGCTCACCTTCCGGGGCCAGCACTGAAGCTTTCTTT. Its translation is CASSPSGASTEAFF.

This rearrangement joins TRBV28 to TRBJ2-7; 7 nucleotides agree with TRBD2. The length of the CDR3 is 15 residues. The trim removed 5 bases at V and 1 base at J, leaving 8 bases unmatched. Germline V lookup: CDR1 MDHEN, CDR2 SYDVKM. For the CDR3, the DNA is TGTGCCAGCAGTACCACGGGGGAGGGGTCCTACGAGCAGTACTTC. Encoded protein: CASSTTGEGSYEQYF.

CDR3 residues: CASSVGVAGSNEQFF. The CDR3 DNA reads as TGTGCCAGCAGCGTAGGGGTGGCGGGAAGCAATGAGCAGTTCTTC. The V and J genes are TRBV7-2 and TRBJ2-1; tentative D call: TRBD2 (6 bases). The V and J ends lost 5 bases and 6 bases respectively, with 17 bases between them. The CDR3 totals 15 residues. Germline CDR1 and CDR2: SGHTA and FQGNSA.

This rearrangement joins TRBV28 to TRBJ1-5; the D is unclear. Germline CDR1 reads MDHEN; CDR2 reads SYDVKM. The CDR3 extends over 16 amino acids. Trimming removed 3 bases from V and 2 bases from J, with 14 bases in between. The CDR3 DNA is TGTGCCAGCAGTTTGACGATTATAGTCGGCAATCAGCCCCAGCATTTT. The encoded protein is CASSLTIIVGNQPQHF.

The CDR3 sequence is CASGDRHNEKLFF. The CDR3 region has the DNA TGTGCCAGCGGGGACAGACATAATGAAAAACTGTTTTTT. V usage is TRBV19 and J usage is TRBJ1-4; 7 bases line up with TRBD1. The J segment lost 4 bases and the V segment lost 9 bases, leaving 5 bases of the junction unmatched. The germline V gene has CDR1 LNHDA and CDR2 SQIVND (reference sequence). The CDR3 has 13 amino acids.